A single sample is the source of the 28 T cell receptor beta chains below, sequenced in a study of blood T cell repertoires in COVID-19 (dated by TCRdb to the early 2020s). Library preparation used the immunoSEQ multiplex PCR assay. TCRdb carries this immuneACCESS record with in-frame sequences only. Its versions omit some clonotypes, under half of them owing to an unresolved V gene in the studies checked, with the rest unexplained. For this sample the table gives about 130,000 clones, of which 75% to 85% were detected only once. The top ten clonotypes cover less than 5% of the sample. Sequenced sample: peripheral blood. The receptors here all came from a woman aged 70 to 79 with COVID-19, enrolled during active disease.

The chain combines TRBV9 with TRBJ2-7, with TRBD2 as a possible D gene (5 bases). This CDR3 is built from 18 residues. V lost 4 bases and J lost 1, with 24 bases in between. Germline-derived CDR1 and CDR2 are SGDLS and YYNGEE. CDR3 DNA sequence: TGTGCCAGCAGCCCACACCCCCCCGGACTGACCAGATCCTACGAGCAGTACTTC. It translates to CASSPHPPGLTRSYEQYF.

This clone was counted a few times. V gene TRBV5-4 combines with J gene TRBJ1-1, with TRBD1 identical over 8 bases. Unmatched junction bases numbered 7, after V lost 4 bases and J lost 2 bases. The CDR3 sequence is 15 residues long. Germline V gene lookup returns CDR1 SGHNT and CDR2 YYREEE (reference sequence). CDR3 amino acids: CASSRGQELNTEAFF. CDR3 nucleotide sequence: TGTGCCAGCAGCCGGGGACAGGAACTAAACACTGAAGCTTTCTTT.

CDR3: CASSLAGTGAQSPLHF. For the CDR3, the DNA is TGTGCCAGCAGCTTAGCCGGAACAGGGGCGCAGTCACCCCTCCACTTT. V usage is TRBV7-9 and J usage is TRBJ1-6; 7 nucleotides line up with TRBD1. This CDR3 comprises 16 residues. J lost 10 bases, V lost 0 bases, and 9 bases had no gene match. Germline-derived CDR1 and CDR2 are SEHNR and FQNEAQ (reference sequence).

V gene TRBV7-9 combines with J gene TRBJ2-1; no reliable D call. The CDR3 covers 16 residues. Trimming took 0 bases from V and 4 from J, leaving 13 bases between them. In germline, CDR1 is SEHNR, CDR2 FQNEAQ (reference sequence). The CDR3 spells CASSLARLRFYNEQFF. CDR3 sequence (DNA): TGTGCCAGCAGCTTAGCGCGGCTCCGCTTTTACAATGAGCAGTTCTTC.

This clone appeared once. CDR3 residues: CASSKDRRNTEAFF. CDR3 nucleotides: TGTGCCAGCTCAAAGGACAGGAGGAACACTGAAGCTTTCTTT. V gene TRBV18 combines with J gene TRBJ1-1; TRBD1 matches 7 bases. The V gene end was trimmed by 5 bases and the J gene end by 1 base; junction bases not matched to a gene: 4. Germline-derived CDR1 and CDR2 are KGHSH and LQKENI. There are 14 residues in the CDR3.

The gene calls are TRBV4-3 and TRBJ1-1; D uncertain. V lost 0 bases to trimming and J lost 2 bases, with 10 bases between them. The CDR3 extends over 15 amino acids. Per the germline V gene, CDR1 is LGHNA and CDR2 is YSLEER. The CDR3 coding sequence is TGCGCCAGCAGCCAAGAAGTACAGCCTAACACTGAAGCTTTCTTT. The encoded protein is CASSQEVQPNTEAFF.

This clone was observed at least ten times. This rearrangement joins TRBV3-1 (or the pseudogene TRBV3-2) to TRBJ1-2; D is undetermined. V lost 0 bases and J 7 bases, leaving 12 bases between the germline ends. The CDR3 length is 14 residues. Germline CDR1 and CDR2: LGHDT and YNNKEL (reference sequence). CDR3 region: CASSQDVEQFGYTF. The DNA of the CDR3 is TGTGCCAGCAGCCAAGACGTGGAGCAGTTTGGCTACACCTTC.

The V gene is TRBV19, the J gene TRBJ1-6; TRBD1 agrees at 7 bases. The junction had 11 bases not matched to a gene; V was cut back by 5 bases and J by 10 bases. Germline values: CDR1 LNHDA, CDR2 SQIVND (reference sequence). CDR3 length: 15 residues. The CDR3 spells CASSPRQGEWSPLHF. The DNA for the CDR3 is TGTGCCAGTAGTCCTCGGCAGGGGGAGTGGTCACCCCTCCACTTT.

At least ten counts were recorded for this clone. The rearrangement links TRBV4-1 to TRBJ1-4, with D possibly matching TRBD1 (5 bases). V gave up 1 base and J gave up 5 bases, with 11 bases separating them. The CDR3 runs 15 residues. CDR1 MGHRA and CDR2 YSYEKL come from the germline V gene. CDR3 nucleotides: TGCGCCAGCAGCCAAGTGAAGGGGTCAAATGAAAAACTGTTTTTT. Protein sequence: CASSQVKGSNEKLFF.

The chain recombines TRBV5-4 with TRBJ2-5, with 8 bases matching TRBD2. The CDR3 is 17 amino acids. Per the germline V gene, CDR1 is SGHNT and CDR2 is YYREEE (reference sequence). V lost 4 bases to trimming and J lost 5 bases; unmatched junction nucleotides: 16. The CDR3 spells CASSPEGTGGRRETQYF. For the CDR3, the DNA is TGTGCCAGCAGCCCAGAGGGGACTGGCGGGAGGCGGGAGACCCAGTACTTC.

The chain combines TRBV5-1 with TRBJ2-7; tentatively, D is TRBD1 (5 bases). The CDR3 is 15 residues long. CDR1 and CDR2 (germline): SGHRS, YFSETQ. V was trimmed by 0 bases and J by 5 bases, leaving 15 bases between them. The CDR3 DNA follows: TGCGCCAGCAGCTTGGATGCCGCAGGGTTCGACGAGCAGTACTTC. It encodes CASSLDAAGFDEQYF.

The gene calls are TRBV11-2 and TRBJ2-7; D gene unclear. This CDR3 is 13 amino acids long. Germline-derived CDR1 and CDR2 are SGHAT and FQNNGV. Trimming removed 3 bases from V and 5 bases from J, with 11 bases in between. CDR3 loop: CASSLIGQNEQYF. The CDR3 nucleotides read TGTGCCAGCAGCTTGATTGGGCAGAACGAGCAGTACTTC. Looking up the rest from reference TRBV11-2 and TRBJ2-7 gives the full variable domain: EAGVAQSPRYKIIEKRQSVAFWCNPISGHATLYWYQQILGQGPKLLIQFQNNGVVDDSQLPKDRFSAERLKGVDSTLKIQPAKLEDSAVYLCASSLIGQNEQYFGPGTRLTVT.

Only one count was recorded for this clone. V gene TRBV6-1 combines with J gene TRBJ1-5; D call uncertain. Between the trimmed V and J ends, which lost 0 bases and 11 bases, there was a span of 14 bases. Germline values: CDR1 MNHNS, CDR2 SASEGT. CDR3 length: 14 residues. The CDR3: CASSEAFVGAAQHF. The DNA for the CDR3 is TGTGCCAGCAGTGAAGCCTTCGTCGGTGCGGCCCAGCATTTT.

In this sample, this clone turned up once. The chain uses TRBV5-1 and TRBJ1-4; D is unclear. Trimming removed 5 bases at V and 0 bases at J, with 8 bases between. The CDR3 consists of 14 residues. Germline V gene lookup returns CDR1 SGHRS and CDR2 YFSETQ. For the CDR3, the DNA is TGCGCCAGCAGGCCACAGTCAACTAATGAAAAACTGTTTTTT. This codes for CASRPQSTNEKLFF.

The chain recombines TRBV7-2 with TRBJ1-1, with D hard to call. The CDR3 covers 16 residues. V gave up 3 bases and J gave up 5 bases, with 19 bases separating them. Per the germline V gene, CDR1 is SGHTA and CDR2 is FQGNSA. The CDR3 spells CASSFGVGVLVTEAFF. The DNA for the CDR3 is TGTGCCAGCAGCTTCGGGGTTGGGGTATTAGTGACTGAAGCTTTCTTT. Full variable domain (missing parts from reference TRBV7-2 and TRBJ1-1): GAGVSQSPSNKVTEKGKDVELRCDPISGHTALYWYRQSLGQGLEFLIYFQGNSAPDKSGLPSDRFSAERTGGSVSTLTIQRTQQEDSAVYLCASSFGVGVLVTEAFFGQGTRLTVV.

The chain links TRBV19 to TRBJ1-4, with D perhaps matching TRBD1 (5 bases). Germline V gives CDR1 LNHDA, CDR2 SQIVND (reference sequence). This CDR3 is 14 amino acids long. Deletions cut 2 bases from V and 3 bases from J, with 7 bases between. The CDR3 DNA is TGTGCCAGTAGTATATCAGGGTCTAATGAAAAACTGTTTTTT. This gives the protein CASSISGSNEKLFF.

The chain employs TRBV7-8 and TRBJ2-7; 7 nucleotides align to TRBD2. Germline V gene data show CDR1 as SGHVS and CDR2 as FQNEAQ. CDR3 length: 17 amino acids. J gave up 0 bases and V 1 base, and 9 bases lay outside the gene matches. CDR3 nucleotides: TGTGCCAGCAGCTTAGGCGGAAGCGGGGCTAACTCCTACGAGCAGTACTTC. It specifies CASSLGGSGANSYEQYF.

This chain links TRBV7-2 with TRBJ2-1; D might be TRBD2 (7 bases). The CDR3 extends over 15 amino acids. The V and J ends lost 0 bases and 4 bases respectively, with 10 bases between them. From germline, CDR1 is SGHTA and CDR2 FQGNSA. CDR3 DNA sequence: TGTGCCAGCAGCTTAGCGGGGGGGCATTACAATGAGCAGTTCTTC. Translation: CASSLAGGHYNEQFF.

CDR3 region: CASSSGGSYSGANVLTF. The CDR3 DNA sequence: TGCGCCAGCAGCTCAGGGGGATCATACTCTGGGGCCAACGTCCTGACTTTC. The chain couples TRBV5-1 to TRBJ2-6; 7 positions match TRBD1. This CDR3 is built from 17 residues. Losses at the gene ends were 3 bases for V and 0 bases for J; bases not matched to a gene: 6. CDR1 SGHRS and CDR2 YFSETQ come from the germline V gene.

V and J are TRBV5-8 and TRBJ1-4; D perhaps matches TRBD1 (6 bases). This CDR3 has 15 residues. V lost 4 bases and J 6 bases, leaving 16 bases between the germline ends. The germline V gene encodes CDR1 SGHTS and CDR2 YDEGEE. CDR3 bases: TGTGCCAGCAGCCCCCCAGGGGAGTTGTATGAAAAACTGTTTTTT. This gives the protein CASSPPGELYEKLFF.

The chain employs TRBV9 and TRBJ1-3; 8 nucleotides line up with TRBD1. Germline V gene lookup returns CDR1 SGDLS and CDR2 YYNGEE. The CDR3 has 16 residues. J gave up 4 bases and V 6 bases, and 12 bases lay outside the gene matches. The CDR3 protein is CASTRGQAMSGNTIYF. The CDR3 nucleotides read TGTGCCAGCACCAGGGGGCAGGCTATGTCCGGAAACACCATATATTTT.

The chain uses TRBV5-1 and TRBJ1-6; 10 bases fit TRBD1. The germline V gene has CDR1 SGHRS and CDR2 YFSETQ. The V gene end was trimmed by 4 bases and the J gene end by 5 bases; junction bases not matched to a gene: 3. The CDR3 loop spans 15 amino acids. Here the CDR3 reads CASSAGTGDNSPLHF. CDR3 coding DNA: TGCGCCAGCAGCGCCGGGACAGGGGATAATTCACCCCTCCACTTT.

In this sample, this clone turned up many times. This chain joins TRBV27 and TRBJ2-5, with 7 nucleotides matching TRBD1. V was clipped by 3 bases and J by 3 bases; unmatched bases: 13. The CDR3 totals 17 residues. Germline V lookup: CDR1 MNHEY, CDR2 SMNVEV (reference sequence). Here the CDR3 DNA reads TGTGCCAGCAGTTTCCTAAACCGGGCGACAGGGAAAGAGACCCAGTACTTC. Amino acid sequence: CASSFLNRATGKETQYF.

The gene calls are TRBV18 and TRBJ2-5; TRBD2 matches at 10 bases. The CDR3 has 18 residues. Germline CDR1 KGHSH, CDR2 LQKENI. V trimming: 4 bases; J trimming: 4 bases; junction bases outside the gene matches: 15. DNA for the CDR3: TGTGCCAGCTCACGGCGAGAGGCCGGACTAGCGGTCCCAGAGACCCAGTACTTC. It translates to CASSRREAGLAVPETQYF.

This sequence joins TRBV6-9 and TRBJ2-7, with D possibly TRBD1 on 6 matching bases. This CDR3 is built from 14 residues. In germline, CDR1 is MNHGY, CDR2 SVAAGI. The germline V and J ends were trimmed by 2 bases and 2 bases, with 10 bases remaining between them. This CDR3 is CASSYRGSAYEQYF. Here the CDR3 DNA reads TGTGCCAGCAGTTATAGGGGGTCTGCCTACGAGCAGTACTTC.

This clone was seen just once. V is TRBV7-2 and J is TRBJ2-3, with 10 bases matching TRBD2. Germline V CDR1 and CDR2: SGHTA, FQGNSA. The CDR3 runs 14 residues. V shed 5 bases and J 6 bases; nucleotides not matched to a gene: 5. The CDR3 bases are TGTGCCAGCAGCCCTGGACTAGCGGTGGATACGCAGTATTTT. It yields the protein CASSPGLAVDTQYF.

This chain links TRBV19 with TRBJ1-5; 10 nucleotides line up with TRBD1. The CDR3 consists of 16 residues. The trim removed 4 bases at V and 6 bases at J, leaving 9 bases unmatched. Germline-derived CDR1 and CDR2 are LNHDA and SQIVND (reference sequence). CDR3 region: CASSTTGTGVIQPQHF. The CDR3 DNA sequence: TGTGCCAGTAGTACAACCGGGACAGGGGTAATTCAGCCCCAGCATTTT.

The chain carries TRBV10-3 and TRBJ2-2; D gene ambiguous. Germline V gene lookup returns CDR1 ENHRY and CDR2 SYGVKD. CDR3 size: 13 residues. V gave up 0 bases and J gave up 6 bases, with 5 bases separating them. The CDR3, as DNA: TGTGCCATCAGTGAGTCAGCATCCGGGGAGCTGTTTTTT. It translates to CAISESASGELFF.